These T cell receptor beta chains were read from a single sample in a study of beta chain features in type 1 diabetes. Using immunoSEQ multiplex PCR, the repertoire was profiled, and TCRdb retains in-frame clones only, with some absent. The repertoire holds over 300,000 clones, with approximately 8.2% as singletons. The sequenced material came from central memory CD4+ T cells from blood. These receptors came from a woman aged 18-30 years in good health. Both conserved end residues are part of each CDR3. The D gene is left open where the match is weak. Rows give clone size only sometimes, using once, few, many, or a class for an expanded clone.

size	V	J	D	DNA	CDR3
NA	TRBV7-2	TRBJ2-3	TRBD2	TGTGCCAGCAGCTTCTCTAGCGGGAGTGGCTCAGATACGCAGTATTTT	CASSFSSGSGSDTQYF
few	TRBV27	TRBJ2-1	TRBD2	TGTGCCAGCAGGACCGGGACTAGCGGTCGGTCGGAGCAGTTCTTC	CASRTGTSGRSEQFF
NA	TRBV14	TRBJ2-7	NA	TGTGCCAGCAGCCGGTTAGGGGCAGCCTACGAGCAGTACTTC	CASSRLGAAYEQYF
many	TRBV7-9	TRBJ2-7	NA	TGTGCCACCGGAGGACGGACCTACGAGCAGTACTTC	CATGGRTYEQYF
NA	TRBV2	TRBJ2-1	NA	TGTGCCAGCGCTCGGGAGCGGAGTCGATACAATGAGCAGTTCTTC	CASARERSRYNEQFF
NA	TRBV28	TRBJ2-1	NA	TGTGCCAGCAGTTCAACTTCGTTGGGTGAGCAGTTCTTC	CASSSTSLGEQFF
NA	TRBV5-1	TRBJ1-4	NA	TGCGCCAGCAGCTTAAGGGACGGAGAAAAACTGTTTTTT	CASSLRDGEKLFF
few	TRBV11-2	TRBJ2-7	NA	TGTGCCAGCAGCTTAAGGACCGCAACCTACGAGCAGTACTTC	CASSLRTATYEQYF
few	TRBV5-5	TRBJ2-5	NA	TGTGCCAGCAGCTTGGGAAAAGGTGGGGGAGTAGAGACCCAGTACTTC	CASSLGKGGGVETQYF
few	TRBV11-1	TRBJ2-3	TRBD2	TGTGCCAGCAGCTTATGGGGGGAGGGGACAGATACGCAGTATTTT	CASSLWGEGTDTQYF
many	TRBV25-1	TRBJ2-7	TRBD2	TGTGCCAGCAGTGACCCAGCGGGAGGGCCTCTCAACGAGCAGTACTTC	CASSDPAGGPLNEQYF
many	TRBV7-9	TRBJ2-1	NA	TGTGCCAGCAGCTCGGGGAGCGCTGGATACAATGAGCAGTTCTTC	CASSSGSAGYNEQFF
NA	TRBV11-2	TRBJ2-5	NA	TGTGCCAGCAGCTTAATTGGGACACCACTCCAAGAGACCCAGTACTTC	CASSLIGTPLQETQYF
few	TRBV15	TRBJ1-5	TRBD1	TGTGCCACCAGCCTGGGGACAGGCAATCAGCCCCAGCATTTT	CATSLGTGNQPQHF
few	TRBV14	TRBJ1-4	NA	TGTGCCAGCAGCCGCGGTGGACCAACTAATGAAAAACTGTTTTTT	CASSRGGPTNEKLFF
many	TRBV2	TRBJ2-1	TRBD1	TGTGCCAGCAGTGGGGACGAATTGACAGGGGACAATGAGCAGTTCTTC	CASSGDELTGDNEQFF
few	TRBV11-2	TRBJ2-1	NA	TGTGCCAGCAGCTTAGACCCAGGACCGGCTGCCAATGAGCAGTTCTTC	CASSLDPGPAANEQFF
NA	TRBV2	TRBJ2-5	NA	TGTGCCAGCTCCAGGGCGCAAGAGACCCAGTACTTC	CASSRAQETQYF
few	TRBV28	TRBJ1-1	TRBD1	TGTGCCAGCAGTTTAGGGGACAGGGTTGGAGGTGGAGCTTTCTTT	CASSLGDRVGGGAFF
few	TRBV6-5	TRBJ1-2	NA	TGTGCCAGCAGTTACAAGGGTTTTCAGACCTTC	CASSYKGFQTF
NA	TRBV10-3	TRBJ1-1	NA	TGTGCCATCAGAAGGGAGGGGAACACTGAAGCTTTCTTT	CAIRREGNTEAFF
NA	TRBV2	TRBJ2-1	NA	TGTGCCAGCAGTGAAGGACAGCTATACAATGAGCAGTTCTTC	CASSEGQLYNEQFF
NA	TRBV7-9	TRBJ1-2	NA	TGTGCCAGCAGTGCCCAGGGGAATGGCTACACCTTC	CASSAQGNGYTF
NA	TRBV14	TRBJ1-4	NA	TGTGCCAGCAGCCATACTAATGAAAAACTGTTTTTT	CASSHTNEKLFF
few	TRBV29-1	TRBJ2-7	TRBD1	TGCAGCGCCTTTCCGGACAGGGTCCCTTCCTACGAGCAGTACTTC	CSAFPDRVPSYEQYF
NA	TRBV11-2	TRBJ1-4	NA	TGTGCCAGCAGCCTAATTAATGAAAAACTGTTTTTT	CASSLINEKLFF
many	TRBV7-2	TRBJ1-5	TRBD1	TGTGCCAGCAGCTTAGGACAGGGGTACAATCAGCCCCAGCATTTT	CASSLGQGYNQPQHF
NA	TRBV7-2	TRBJ2-1	TRBD2	TGTGCCAGCAGCTCCCCGGCTAGCGGGTACAATGAGCAGTTCTTC	CASSSPASGYNEQFF
NA	TRBV9	TRBJ1-1	NA	TGTGCCAGCAGCGTAGAGGTGATGAACACTGAAGCTTTCTTT	CASSVEVMNTEAFF